A selection of T cell receptor beta chains follows, all from one sample in a study of control samples from healthy donors and cancer patients. Generated by immunoSEQ multiplex PCR, the TCRdb table keeps only in-frame clones and is missing some. Of under 200,000 clones listed, around 95% were seen once; the top ten hold around 8%. Sequencing was done on a sample of blood. The receptor set was obtained from a middle-aged woman in good health. Each CDR3 is given with its conserved first and last residue. The order of the fields is V gene, CDR3 protein.

v_gene: TRBV6-1; CDR3aa: CASSERWVVTEAFF
v_gene: TRBV5-4; CDR3aa: CASSSGQGAVDTEAFF
v_gene: TRBV7-2; CDR3aa: CASSLDTNSGANVLTF
v_gene: TRBV7-3; CDR3aa: CASSISGGSYNEQFF
v_gene: TRBV5-1; CDR3aa: CASSVTSSYEQYF
v_gene: TRBV5-4; CDR3aa: CASSLRRETRNEQFF
v_gene: TRBV7-9; CDR3aa: CASSLTGSSYGYTF
v_gene: TRBV6-5; CDR3aa: CASSLQTGNTEAFF
v_gene: TRBV27; CDR3aa: CASSLSWDGNQPQHF
v_gene: TRBV18; CDR3aa: CASSPPAGWPTEAFF
v_gene: TRBV4-3; CDR3aa: CASSQGSRGLLGNYGYTF
v_gene: TRBV12-3/TRBV12-4; CDR3aa: CASSLVGAPEAFF
v_gene: TRBV30; CDR3aa: CAWSVGGVTEAFF
v_gene: TRBV5-1; CDR3aa: CASSFQPAGNEQFF
v_gene: TRBV7-2; CDR3aa: CASSSSPGLLGNEQFF
v_gene: TRBV3-1/TRBV3-2; CDR3aa: CASSQSGSGNTIYF
v_gene: TRBV29-1; CDR3aa: CSISTGLTDTQYF
v_gene: TRBV6-2/TRBV6-3; CDR3aa: CASSYWDRNTEAFF
v_gene: TRBV27; CDR3aa: CASSLFGPGANTEAFF
v_gene: TRBV5-4; CDR3aa: CAAALGRGGTGELFF
v_gene: TRBV9; CDR3aa: CASSAGGANIQYF
v_gene: TRBV2; CDR3aa: CASISGGYYGYTF
v_gene: TRBV6-1; CDR3aa: CASSEARGSSGNTIYF
v_gene: TRBV7-2; CDR3aa: CASSLVSRNAISYNEQFF
v_gene: TRBV5-6; CDR3aa: CASSRTGNLNTEAFF
v_gene: TRBV18; CDR3aa: CASSPPNRVTEAFF
v_gene: TRBV19; CDR3aa: CASSIERGLNQPQHF
v_gene: TRBV12-3/TRBV12-4; CDR3aa: CASSLTQGQDVF
v_gene: TRBV5-8; CDR3aa: CASSLAWTGRTDTQYF
v_gene: TRBV19; CDR3aa: CATAAGDGNTIYF
v_gene: TRBV7-9; CDR3aa: CASSSRNPGQGSGEQYF
v_gene: TRBV7-8; CDR3aa: CASSFPQDAGGTEAFF
v_gene: TRBV5-1; CDR3aa: CASSLGGGYTF